Listed here are 10 T cell receptor beta chains from one sample, sequenced in a study of shared clonotypes between healthy human individuals. Only in-frame clones appear in the TCRdb table, and some are missing; sequencing was by immunoSEQ multiplex PCR. The repertoire has roughly 380,000 clones, 96% of them found once; the top ten carry 0.32%. The source material was memory CD8+ T cells sorted from blood. Subset: CD45RO+ cells pooled with CCR7-negative TemRA cells. All receptors come from a man aged 25 to 45 in good health.

The chain links TRBV10-1 to TRBJ2-2, with 12 nucleotides matching TRBD2. The CDR3 contains 18 residues. Germline CDR1 is WNHNN and CDR2 is SYGVQD (reference sequence). V was pared by 10 bases and J by 3 bases, with 15 bases of the junction left unmatched. The CDR3 loop reads CATLPASGRAGDTGELFF. In DNA form, the CDR3 reads TGCGCCACCCTGCCGGCTAGCGGGAGGGCCGGGGACACCGGGGAGCTGTTTTTT.

The V gene is TRBV27, the J gene TRBJ1-5; D ambiguous. V lost 5 bases, J lost 0 bases, and 8 bases lay in between. Germline CDR1 MNHEY, CDR2 SMNVEV (reference sequence). The CDR3 runs 14 residues. CDR3 sequence reads: CASSEAYSNQPQHF. The CDR3, as DNA: TGTGCCAGCAGTGAAGCTTATAGCAATCAGCCCCAGCATTTT.

This chain joins TRBV6-1 and TRBJ2-7; 11 bases agree with TRBD2. The CDR3 runs to 15 residues. The germline gives CDR1 MNHNS, CDR2 SASEGT. Trimming at V came to 1 base and at J to 3 bases, leaving 2 bases not matched to a gene. In nucleotides, the CDR3 is TGTGCCAGCAGTGAAGGACTAGCGGGAATCTACGAGCAGTACTTC. It codes for CASSEGLAGIYEQYF.

V gene TRBV27 combines with J gene TRBJ2-7; D possibly matches TRBD1 or TRBD2 (6 bases each). Deletions cut 3 bases from V and 4 bases from J, with 19 bases between. CDR1 MNHEY and CDR2 SMNVEV come from the germline V gene (reference sequence). The CDR3 runs 16 residues. The CDR3 region is CASSFSWGAGWYEQYF. In DNA form, the CDR3 reads TGTGCCAGCAGTTTTTCGTGGGGGGCAGGGTGGTACGAGCAGTACTTC.

This clone was seen only once. The chain's CDR3 is CASSPLLQSGEQYF. CDR3 sequence (DNA): TGTGCCAGCAGCCCATTACTACAGTCGGGCGAGCAGTACTTC. The chain carries TRBV27 and TRBJ2-7; D remains ambiguous. CDR3 length equals 14 residues. With 6 bases removed from V and 6 bases from J, the gap between germline ends came to 18 bases. Germline CDR1 is MNHEY and CDR2 is SMNVEV (reference sequence).

V and J are TRBV19 and TRBJ2-1; 9 nucleotides match TRBD1. V shed 4 bases, J shed 5 bases, and the junction held 6 bases outside the gene matches. The CDR3 extends over 15 amino acids. Germline loops: CDR1 LNHDA, CDR2 SQIVND (reference sequence). The CDR3 nucleotides read TGTGCCAGTAGTACTGGACAGGGGCGGAACAATGAGCAGTTCTTC. The encoded protein is CASSTGQGRNNEQFF.

The gene calls are TRBV5-6 and TRBJ2-1; 15 bases fit TRBD2. The germline CDR1 and CDR2 sequences are SGHDT and YYEEEE. The CDR3 covers 15 residues. V lost 6 bases and J lost 8; bases outside the gene matches: 6. CDR3 coding DNA: TGTGCCAGCACCGTCGGACTAGCGGGAGGGCATGAGCAGTTCTTC. It encodes CASTVGLAGGHEQFF. The complete variable domain, with remaining parts taken from reference TRBV5-6 and TRBJ2-1, reads DAGVTQSPTHLIKTRGQQVTLRCSPKSGHDTVSWYQQALGQGPQFIFQYYEEEERQRGNFPDRFSGHQFPNYSSELNVNALLLGDSALYLCASTVGLAGGHEQFFGPGTRLTVL.

The chain has TRBV5-6 and TRBJ2-7; D uncertain. The CDR3 covers 12 residues. V lost 2 bases, J lost 4 bases, and 7 bases lay in between. Germline CDR1 reads SGHDT; CDR2 reads YYEEEE. DNA for the CDR3: TGTGCCAGCAGCTTATCACTATACGAGCAGTACTTC. Protein product: CASSLSLYEQYF.

This clone was picked up one time. This chain links TRBV28 with TRBJ2-3; possible D gene TRBD2, 6 bases. V was pared by 5 bases and J by 0 bases, with 18 bases between. Germline loops: CDR1 MDHEN, CDR2 SYDVKM. This CDR3 spans 17 amino acids. Written as DNA, the CDR3 is TGTGCCAGCAGTCCCAACCGGGACTTGACTAGCACAGATACGCAGTATTTT. It specifies CASSPNRDLTSTDTQYF.

This clone was counted once. The chain recombines TRBV6-1 with TRBJ2-1, with 8 bases that match TRBD2. The CDR3 is 12 amino acids. Per germline, CDR1 MNHNS and CDR2 SASEGT. Trimming at V came to 10 bases and at J to 14 bases, leaving 13 bases not matched to a gene. The chain's CDR3 is CATERSGSVEFF. CDR3 bases: TGTGCCACTGAAAGGAGCGGGAGTGTCGAGTTCTTC.